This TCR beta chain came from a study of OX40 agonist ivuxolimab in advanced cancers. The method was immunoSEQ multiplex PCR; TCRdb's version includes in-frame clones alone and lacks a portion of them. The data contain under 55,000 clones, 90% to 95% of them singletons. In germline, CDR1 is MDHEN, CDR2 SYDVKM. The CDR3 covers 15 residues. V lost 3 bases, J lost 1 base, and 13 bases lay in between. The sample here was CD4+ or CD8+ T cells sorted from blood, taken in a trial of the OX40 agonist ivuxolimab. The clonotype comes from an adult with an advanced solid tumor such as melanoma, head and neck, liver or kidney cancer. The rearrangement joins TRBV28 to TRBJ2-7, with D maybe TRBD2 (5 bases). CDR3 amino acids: CASSFVSVQSYEQYF. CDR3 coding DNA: TGTGCCAGCAGTTTCGTTAGCGTACAGTCCTACGAGCAGTACTTC.